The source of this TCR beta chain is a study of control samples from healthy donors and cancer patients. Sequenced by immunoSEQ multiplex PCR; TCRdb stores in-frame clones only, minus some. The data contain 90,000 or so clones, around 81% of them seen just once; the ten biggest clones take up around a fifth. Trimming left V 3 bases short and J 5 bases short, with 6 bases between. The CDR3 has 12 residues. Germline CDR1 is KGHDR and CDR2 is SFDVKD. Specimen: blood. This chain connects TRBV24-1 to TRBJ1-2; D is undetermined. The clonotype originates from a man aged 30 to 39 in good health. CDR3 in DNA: TGTGCCACCAGTGATGCATTATATGGCTACACCTTC. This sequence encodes CATSDALYGYTF.